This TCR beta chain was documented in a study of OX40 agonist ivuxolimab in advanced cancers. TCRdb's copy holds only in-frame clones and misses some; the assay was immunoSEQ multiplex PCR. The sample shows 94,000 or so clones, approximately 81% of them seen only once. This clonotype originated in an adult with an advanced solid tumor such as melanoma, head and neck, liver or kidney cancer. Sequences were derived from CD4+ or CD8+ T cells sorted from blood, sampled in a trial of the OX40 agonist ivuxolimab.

The CDR3 sequence is CASSGRGGGNTIYF. DNA for the CDR3: TGTGCCAGCAGTGGCCGGGGGGGCGGAAACACCATATATTTT. The genes are TRBV25-1 and TRBJ1-3, with D maybe TRBD1 (6 bases). Germline CDR1 is MGHDK and CDR2 is SYGVNS. The CDR3 runs to 14 residues. Trimming stripped 4 bases from V and 4 bases from J, with 11 bases between.